This record looks at one T cell receptor (beta chain) sequence and its context. The sample originates from a study of blood T cell repertoires in COVID-19. Study overall: Researchers got acute and convalescent COVID-19 samples from the United States, Italy and Spain. In each case, the material was cDNA or gDNA derived from T cells, B-cell-depleted T cells, or PBMCs.

Germline assignment: CDR1 MNHEY and CDR2 SMNVEV (reference sequence). The CDR3 consists of 14 residues. With 6 bases removed from V and 4 bases from J, the gap between germline ends came to 16 bases. Original processing methods: Nucleated cell number was recorded as an estimate derived from reference gene primer amplification. Assay: immunoSEQ multiplex PCR; the TCRdb copy retains only in-frame clones and omits some. V and J calls and clone size are copied from that table; D and trimming were computed from the DNA. The sample carries about 72,000 clones, about 91% recorded once. Sample: peripheral blood. The clonotype was recovered from a woman aged 55-69 years with active COVID-19. This rearrangement joins TRBV27 to TRBJ2-7; maybe TRBD1 (6 bases). The CDR3 DNA reads TGTGCCAGCAGCACAGGGAGTAGGTTGTACGAGCAGTACTTC. Translated, it gives CASSTGSRLYEQYF.